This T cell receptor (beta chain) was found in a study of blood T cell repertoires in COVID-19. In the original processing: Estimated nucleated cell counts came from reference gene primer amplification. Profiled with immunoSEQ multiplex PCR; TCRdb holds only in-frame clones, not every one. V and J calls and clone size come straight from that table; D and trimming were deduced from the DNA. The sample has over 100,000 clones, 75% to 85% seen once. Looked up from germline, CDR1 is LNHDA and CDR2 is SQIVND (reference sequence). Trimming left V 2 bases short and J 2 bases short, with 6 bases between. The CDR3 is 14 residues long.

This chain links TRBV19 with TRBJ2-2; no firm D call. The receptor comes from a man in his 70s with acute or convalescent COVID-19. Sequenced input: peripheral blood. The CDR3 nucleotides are TGTGCCAGTAGTATACCGCGAAACACCGGGGAGCTGTTTTTT. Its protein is CASSIPRNTGELFF.